Sequencing of this T cell receptor beta chain was carried out in a study of T cells in Graves' hyperthyroidism and ophthalmopathy (dated by TCRdb to the late 2010s). General notes on the study: Peripheral blood samples were taken at the time of initial diagnosis, prior to any treatment. TCR V-J signatures able to tell the groups apart were searched for in a discovery cohort of about a hundred patients, of whom 43 had Graves' ophthalmopathy and 55 to 60 had stable Graves' hyperthyroidism. Whether ophthalmopathy could be predicted prospectively was tested in an independent validation cohort made up of fewer than 20 hyperthyroidism patients plus 17 patients who later progressed to ophthalmopathy. For training and testing, the 100 or so patients in the discovery cohort were randomly divided in a 7:3 ratio. The study also compared thyroid tissue and blood T-cell repertoires from more than 5 Graves' hyperthyroidism patients. Once sampling was done, hyperthyroidism patients were given methimazole at a starting dose of 30 mg daily, whereas ophthalmopathy patients were given high-dose intravenous methylprednisolone. The paper reports TCR Vbeta CDR3 sequencing of 135 peripheral blood samples: 43 ophthalmopathy, around 80 hyperthyroidism and 17 progressor patients.

Moderately to severely active disease, a Clinical Activity Score of at least 3, a NOSPECS grade of at least 4, and a duration under 3 months were present in ophthalmopathy patients. The study excluded patients with uncontrolled infections, other autoimmune diseases, pregnancy or lactation. Diagnoses relied on clinical symptoms, serum thyroxine and TRAb, thyroid ultrasound and orbital computed tomography. PBMCs were separated from under 11 ml of fresh peripheral blood using Ficoll-Paque density gradient centrifugation. Trizol reagent was used to extract total RNA, and RNA quality was then checked on an Agilent 2100 Bioanalyzer. General findings and caveats noted by the study authors: In cross-validation, a model built on a 13 V-J signature told ophthalmopathy apart from stable hyperthyroidism with about 90% sensitivity and 81% to 82% specificity, and in testing the same model reached 80%/75%. In validation, the model predicted progression to ophthalmopathy with approximately 71% sensitivity and 72% to 85% specificity, a median of approximately 6.7 months before onset. Most expanded thyroid clonotypes (frequency above 0.001) were also detected in blood, suggesting blood repertoires may reflect thyroid immune responses. Sample size was not statistically predetermined, and blinding of investigators to group allocation was not performed.

Relative to germline, V is 4 bases shorter and J is 4 bases shorter, with 20 bases between their ends. From its cysteine to its phenylalanine, the CDR3 spans 16 amino acids. The CDR3 DNA has 48 bases and is translated from base 1. CDR1 MNHNS and CDR2 SASEGT are derived from the germline V gene. Amplification of TCR beta CDR3 regions was carried out from RNA transcripts. The TCR CDR3 was subjected to a first round of RT-PCR using the HTBI primer set and the Qiagen OneStep RT-PCR kit. A second multiplex PCR round built the libraries, followed by size selection and purification. Paired-end sequencing of the libraries was performed with 100 bp reads on an Illumina HiSeq2000. The paper's processing steps were these. SOAPnuke was used to process the raw data, throwing out any read that contained adapters or uncalled bases, had a mean Phred below 15, or lacked an exact constant-primer or identifier match. High-quality paired reads were merged using COPE v1.2.5, and each unique nucleotide sequence was defined as a clonotype. MiTCR v1.1 was used to align the clonotypes against IMGT TRBV, TRBD and TRBJ reference segments. The analysis was restricted to V-J combinations with a frequency above 0.0001, which together covered around 99% of the repertoires. The TCS score was defined as F50 (clonal expansion) divided by E x V (chaos), with BLOSUM62-based TCRdist calculated between CDR3 peptides within each V-J. Welch's t-statistics and random forest reduced fewer than 600 V-J features to 10 to 15, which were used in a naive Bayes classifier (R e1071). TCRdb applied fastp at Q25 and MiXCR to the public reads, then kept only in-frame beta chains. Each CDR3 protein appears once, grouped with its most common genes and DNA. V and J calls and clone size were set by TCRdb, not the authors. Counted in this sample were hundreds of thousands of distinct CDR3 sequences; about 16% of them appeared once. The biggest ten clones account for under 35% of the sample.

This clonotype was found many times. The specificity of this receptor is unknown. Per-base qualities were not stored, and no clone one base away is much larger. The sequence derives from a woman in her late teens or twenties with Graves' ophthalmopathy. The source material was blood. This chain joins TRBV6-1 to TRBJ2-7; too little of a D gene remains to name it. The nucleotide sequence reads as follows: TGTGCCAGCAGTGTTTCCGCGACCACCTCTTCTTACGAGCAGTACTTC. This codes for CASSVSATTSSYEQYF.